Following are 10 T cell receptor beta chains from one sample sequenced in a study of T cell changes during pregnancy in multiple sclerosis. Clones were read by immunoSEQ multiplex PCR, and TCRdb kept only the in-frame ones, dropping some. The sample lists tens of thousands of clones; around nine tenths were seen once. Source: CD4+ T cells from peripheral blood mononuclear cells, taken in the second trimester of pregnancy. The source of these receptors is a female donor in good health, enrolled as a control in a pregnancy study.

The chain links TRBV5-8 to TRBJ2-2; 7 bases line up with TRBD1. The CDR3 totals 15 residues. J was trimmed by 5 bases and V by 2 bases; bases with no gene match: 6. Germline assignment: CDR1 SGHTS and CDR2 YDEGEE. The DNA of the CDR3 is TGTGCCAGCAGCTTAGGGGGCCTTGCAACCGGGGAGCTGTTTTTT. The encoded protein is CASSLGGLATGELFF.

This rearrangement joins TRBV7-9 to TRBJ2-7, with D maybe TRBD1 (5 bases). The CDR3 runs to 12 residues. V was shortened by 2 bases and J by 7 bases, with 9 bases between the two germline ends. Germline V gives CDR1 SEHNR, CDR2 FQNEAQ (reference sequence). CDR3 bases: TGTGCCAGCAGCTTAACAGGAAAGGAGCAGTACTTC. Protein sequence: CASSLTGKEQYF.

The chain carries TRBV10-3 and TRBJ1-5; possibly TRBD1 for D (6 bases). Trimming shortened V by 4 bases and J by 3 bases, and 10 bases separated the two germline ends. CDR1 is ENHRY, CDR2 SYGVKD, per germline. The CDR3 is made up of 14 amino acids. The CDR3 DNA reads as TGTGCCATCAGTGTTGACAGGTCCAATCAGCCCCAGCATTTT. This gives the protein CAISVDRSNQPQHF.

This chain connects TRBV4-1 to TRBJ1-6; 7 bases map to TRBD1. Germline loops: CDR1 MGHRA, CDR2 YSYEKL. Germline trimming cut 9 bases from V and 2 bases from J; bases unmatched to any gene: 4. This CDR3 is built from 14 residues. Here the CDR3 DNA reads TGCGCCAGGAAAGGGACAGCCTATAATTCACCCCTCCACTTT. Encoded protein: CARKGTAYNSPLHF.

V is TRBV28 and J is TRBJ1-5; 8 nucleotides match TRBD1. This CDR3 has 15 amino acids. Losses at the gene ends were 1 base for V and 5 bases for J; bases not matched to a gene: 4. From germline, CDR1 is MDHEN and CDR2 SYDVKM. The CDR3 here is CASSLLTGVDQPQHF. The CDR3 DNA sequence: TGTGCCAGCAGTTTATTGACAGGGGTGGATCAGCCCCAGCATTTT. The full variable domain, completed using reference TRBV28 and TRBJ1-5, is DVKVTQSSRYLVKRTGEKVFLECVQDMDHENMFWYRQDPGLGLRLIYFSYDVKMKEKGDIPEGYSVSREKKERFSLILESASTNQTSMYLCASSLLTGVDQPQHFGDGTRLSIL.

This clone has just one count. J is TRBJ2-3 and V is TRBV9; TRBD1 is a possible D gene (6 bases). Per germline, CDR1 SGDLS and CDR2 YYNGEE. This CDR3 spans 14 amino acids. Between the trimmed V and J ends, which lost 4 bases and 7 bases, there was a span of 16 bases. The DNA of the CDR3 is TGTGCCAGCAGCCAGGACCTAGGGGGAAATACGCAGTATTTT. Residues: CASSQDLGGNTQYF.

This clone was found once. CDR3 loop: CASSPPNRGTGNTIYF. CDR3 nucleotide sequence: TGTGCCAGCTCACCACCTAACAGGGGTACTGGAAACACCATATATTTT. The genes are TRBV18 and TRBJ1-3, with TRBD1 identical over 7 bases. The CDR3 is made up of 16 amino acids. CDR1 KGHSH and CDR2 LQKENI come from the germline V gene. V lost 0 bases to trimming and J lost 2 bases; unmatched junction nucleotides: 4. Full variable domain (remainder filled in from reference TRBV18 and TRBJ1-3): NAGVMQNPRHLVRRRGQEARLRCSPMKGHSHVYWYRQLPEEGLKFMVYLQKENIIDESGMPKERFSAEFPKEGPSILRIQQVVRGDSAAYFCASSPPNRGTGNTIYFGEGSWLTVV.

V is TRBV4-2 and J is TRBJ1-3, with a possible D match to TRBD1 (6 bases). CDR3 size: 17 residues. The germline V and J ends were trimmed by 0 bases and 4 bases, with 16 bases remaining between them. From germline, CDR1 is LGHNA and CDR2 YNFKEQ. CDR3 DNA sequence: TGTGCCAGCAGCCAAGATGGGACACCCTCTCGCGGAAACACCATATATTTT. Translation: CASSQDGTPSRGNTIYF.

This clone was observed once. The V gene is TRBV4-2, the J gene TRBJ2-5, with 7 bases aligning to TRBD1. J gave up 13 bases and V 0 bases, and 11 bases lay outside the gene matches. The CDR3 runs 14 residues. Looked up from germline, CDR1 is LGHNA and CDR2 is YNFKEQ. In DNA form, the CDR3 reads TGTGCCAGCAGCCAAGATGCTGGACAGGATTTTCCGTACTTC. Amino acids: CASSQDAGQDFPYF.

In this sample, this clone turned up once. The chain combines TRBV14 with TRBJ1-1, with 7 bases lining up with TRBD1. Germline CDR1 reads SGHDN; CDR2 reads FVKESK. This CDR3 contains 15 residues. The J segment lost 1 base and the V segment lost 4 bases, leaving 6 bases of the junction unmatched. CDR3 coding DNA: TGTGCCAGCAGCCGGCAGACAGGGAAGAACACTGAAGCTTTCTTT. The encoded protein is CASSRQTGKNTEAFF.